The clone carrying this T cell receptor beta chain was detected many times. It was RNA transcripts that yielded the amplified TCR beta CDR3 regions. When the TCR CDR3 underwent first-round RT-PCR, the HTBI primer set was used. TCRdb redid the calling of the multiplex PCR reads with MiXCR, one entry per CDR3 protein. The sample includes about 420,000 distinct CDR3 sequences, roughly an eighth of them seen just once. Trimming cost V 2 bases and J 1 base, with 11 bases left between them. In germline, CDR1 is SGHVS, CDR2 FNYEAQ. The CDR3 runs 15 residues. The sample originates from a study of T cells in Graves' hyperthyroidism and ophthalmopathy.

The gene calls are TRBV7-6 and TRBJ1-1; no definite D call. Sequencing was done on a sample of blood. The TCR was taken from a young woman with Graves' hyperthyroidism. The CDR3 region is CASSLYGQENTEAFF. CDR3 sequence (DNA): TGTGCCAGCAGCTTATACGGGCAAGAGAACACTGAAGCTTTCTTT.